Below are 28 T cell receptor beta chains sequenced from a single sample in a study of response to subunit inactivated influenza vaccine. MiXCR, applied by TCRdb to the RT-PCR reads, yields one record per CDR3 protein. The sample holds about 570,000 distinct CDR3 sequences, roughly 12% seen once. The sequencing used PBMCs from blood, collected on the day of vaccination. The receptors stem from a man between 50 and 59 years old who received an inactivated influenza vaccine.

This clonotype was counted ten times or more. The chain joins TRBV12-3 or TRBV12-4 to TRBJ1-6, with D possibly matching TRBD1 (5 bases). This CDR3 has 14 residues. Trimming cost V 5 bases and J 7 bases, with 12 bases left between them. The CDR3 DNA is TGTGCCAGCAGTCTTGGGGCTATCAATTCACCCCTCCACTTT. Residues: CASSLGAINSPLHF.

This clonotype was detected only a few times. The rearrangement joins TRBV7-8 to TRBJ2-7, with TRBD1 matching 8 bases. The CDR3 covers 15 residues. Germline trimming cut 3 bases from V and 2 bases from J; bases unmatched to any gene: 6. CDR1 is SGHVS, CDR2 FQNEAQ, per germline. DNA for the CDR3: TGTGCCAGCAGCTTTCACAGGGGGAATACCTACGAGCAGTACTTC. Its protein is CASSFHRGNTYEQYF.

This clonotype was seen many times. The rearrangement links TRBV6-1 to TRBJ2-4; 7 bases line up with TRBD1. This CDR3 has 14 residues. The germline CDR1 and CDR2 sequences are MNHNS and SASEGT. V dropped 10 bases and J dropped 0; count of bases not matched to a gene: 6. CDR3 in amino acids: CATRGNLAKNIQYF. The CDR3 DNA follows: TGTGCCACCAGGGGGAACCTAGCCAAAAACATTCAGTACTTC.

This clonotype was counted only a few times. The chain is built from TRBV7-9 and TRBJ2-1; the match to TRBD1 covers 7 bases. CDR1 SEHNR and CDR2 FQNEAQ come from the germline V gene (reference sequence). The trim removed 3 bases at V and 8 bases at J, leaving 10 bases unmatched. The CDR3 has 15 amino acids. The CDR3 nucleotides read TGTGCCAGCAGCTTCAGGACAGGTCTGAGGGATGAGCAGTTCTTC. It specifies CASSFRTGLRDEQFF. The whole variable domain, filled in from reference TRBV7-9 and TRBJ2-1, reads DTGVSQNPRHKITKRGQNVTFRCDPISEHNRLYWYRQTLGQGPEFLTYFQNEAQLEKSRLLSDRFSAERPKGSFSTLEIQRTEQGDSAMYLCASSFRTGLRDEQFFGPGTRLTVL.

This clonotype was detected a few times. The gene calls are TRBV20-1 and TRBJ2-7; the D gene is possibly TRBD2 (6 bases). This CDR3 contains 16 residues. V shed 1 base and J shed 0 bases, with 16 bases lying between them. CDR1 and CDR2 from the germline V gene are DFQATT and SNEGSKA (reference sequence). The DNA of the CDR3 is TGCAGTGCTAGAGCTCCGGGACTCCATAGCTCCTACGAGCAGTACTTC. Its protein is CSARAPGLHSSYEQYF.

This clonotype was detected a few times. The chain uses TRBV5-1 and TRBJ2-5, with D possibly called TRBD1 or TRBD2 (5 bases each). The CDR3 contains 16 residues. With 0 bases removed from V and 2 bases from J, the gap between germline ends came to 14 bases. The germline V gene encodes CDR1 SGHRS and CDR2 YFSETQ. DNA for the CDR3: TGCGCCAGCAGCTTGGACCGGGGCTCGGGGCAAGAGACCCAGTACTTC. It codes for CASSLDRGSGQETQYF.

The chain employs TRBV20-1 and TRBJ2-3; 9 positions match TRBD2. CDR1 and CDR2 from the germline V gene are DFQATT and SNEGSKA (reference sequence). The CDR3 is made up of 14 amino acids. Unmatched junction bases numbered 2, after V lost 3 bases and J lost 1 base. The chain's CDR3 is CSARRLAGTDTQYF. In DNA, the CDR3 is TGCAGTGCTAGGAGACTAGCGGGCACAGATACGCAGTATTTT.

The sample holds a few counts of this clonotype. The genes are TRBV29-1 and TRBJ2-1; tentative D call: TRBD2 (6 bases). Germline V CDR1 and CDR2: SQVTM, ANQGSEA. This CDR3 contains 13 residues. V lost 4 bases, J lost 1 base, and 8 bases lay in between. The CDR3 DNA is TGCAGCGTTGGGCGGGGTTCCTACAATGAGCAGTTCTTC. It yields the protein CSVGRGSYNEQFF.

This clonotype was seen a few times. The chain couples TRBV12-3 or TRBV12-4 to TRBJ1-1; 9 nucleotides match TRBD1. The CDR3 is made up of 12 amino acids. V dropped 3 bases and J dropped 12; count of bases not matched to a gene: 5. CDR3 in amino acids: CASSFPTGGSFF. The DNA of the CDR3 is TGTGCCAGCAGTTTCCCCACAGGGGGCTCTTTCTTT.

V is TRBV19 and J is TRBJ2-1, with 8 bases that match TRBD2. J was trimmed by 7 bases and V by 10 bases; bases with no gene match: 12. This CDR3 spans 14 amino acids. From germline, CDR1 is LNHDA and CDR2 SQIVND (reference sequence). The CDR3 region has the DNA TGTGCCACCGCGGACGGGGGGGCCAGGAATGAGCAGTTCTTC. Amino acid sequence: CATADGGARNEQFF.

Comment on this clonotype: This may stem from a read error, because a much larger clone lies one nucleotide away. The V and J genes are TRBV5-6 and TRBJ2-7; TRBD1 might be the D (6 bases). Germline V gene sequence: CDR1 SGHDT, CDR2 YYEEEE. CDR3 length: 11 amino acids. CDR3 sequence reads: CANSQDREQYF. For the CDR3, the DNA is TGTGCCAACAGCCAAGACAGGGAGCAGTACTTC.

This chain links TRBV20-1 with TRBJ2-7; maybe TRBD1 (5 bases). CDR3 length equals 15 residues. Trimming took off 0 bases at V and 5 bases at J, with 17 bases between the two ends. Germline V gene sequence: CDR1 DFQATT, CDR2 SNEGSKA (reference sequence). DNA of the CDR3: TGCAGTGCTAGAGATCCTTCGACAGCGTCCAACGAGCAGTACTTC. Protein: CSARDPSTASNEQYF.

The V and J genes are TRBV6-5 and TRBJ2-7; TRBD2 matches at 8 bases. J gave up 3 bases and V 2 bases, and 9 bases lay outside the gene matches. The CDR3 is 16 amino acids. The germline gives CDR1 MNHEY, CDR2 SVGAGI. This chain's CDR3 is CASSYLTSGGVYEQYF. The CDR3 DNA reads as TGTGCCAGCAGTTACCTAACTAGCGGAGGGGTCTACGAGCAGTACTTC.

CDR3 in DNA: TGTGCCAGCAGCGTAGTGGGCCAAAGCAATGAGCAGTTCTTC. As protein: CASSVVGQSNEQFF. The J gene is TRBJ2-1, the V gene TRBV9, with no clear D. CDR3 size: 14 residues. The V gene's germline CDR1 is SGDLS and CDR2 YYNGEE. V gave up 0 bases and J gave up 6 bases, with 10 bases separating them.

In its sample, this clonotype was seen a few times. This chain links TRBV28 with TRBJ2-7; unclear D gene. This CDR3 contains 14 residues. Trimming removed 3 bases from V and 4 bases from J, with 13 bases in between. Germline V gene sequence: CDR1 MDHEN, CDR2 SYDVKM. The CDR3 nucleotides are TGTGCCAGCAGTTTCCCTCTTCGACTGTACGAGCAGTACTTC. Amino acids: CASSFPLRLYEQYF.

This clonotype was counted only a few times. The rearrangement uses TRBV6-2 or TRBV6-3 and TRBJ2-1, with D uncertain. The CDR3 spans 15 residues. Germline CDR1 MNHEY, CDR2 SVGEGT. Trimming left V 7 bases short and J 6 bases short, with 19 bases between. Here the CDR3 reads CASIDPKGRGNEQFF. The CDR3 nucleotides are TGTGCCAGCATTGACCCCAAGGGCAGAGGCAATGAGCAGTTCTTC.

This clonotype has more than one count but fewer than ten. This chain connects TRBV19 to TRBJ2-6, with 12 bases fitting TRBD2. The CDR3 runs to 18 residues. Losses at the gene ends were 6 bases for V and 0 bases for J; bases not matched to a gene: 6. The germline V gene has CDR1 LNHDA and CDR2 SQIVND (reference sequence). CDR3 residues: CASSHRTSGISGANVLTF. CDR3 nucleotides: TGTGCCAGTAGCCATCGGACTAGCGGGATCTCTGGGGCCAACGTCCTGACTTTC. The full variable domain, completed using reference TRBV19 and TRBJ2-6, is DGGITQSPKYLFRKEGQNVTLSCEQNLNHDAMYWYRQDPGQGLRLIYYSQIVNDFQKGDIAEGYSVSREKKESFPLTVTSAQKNPTAFYLCASSHRTSGISGANVLTFGAGSRLTVL.

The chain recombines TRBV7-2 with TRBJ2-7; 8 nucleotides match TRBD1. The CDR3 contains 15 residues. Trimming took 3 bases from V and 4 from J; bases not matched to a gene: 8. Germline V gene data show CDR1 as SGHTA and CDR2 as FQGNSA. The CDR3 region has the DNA TGTGCCAGCAGCTTTAGGACAGGGCCCGAGTACGAGCAGTACTTC. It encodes CASSFRTGPEYEQYF.

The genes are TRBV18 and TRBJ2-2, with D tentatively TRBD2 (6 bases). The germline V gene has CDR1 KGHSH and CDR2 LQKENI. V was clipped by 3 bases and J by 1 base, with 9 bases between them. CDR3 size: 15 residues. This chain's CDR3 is CASSPWDLNTGELFF. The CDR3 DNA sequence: TGTGCCAGCTCACCTTGGGACTTGAACACCGGGGAGCTGTTTTTT. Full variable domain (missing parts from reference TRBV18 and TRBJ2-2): NAGVMQNPRHLVRRRGQEARLRCSPMKGHSHVYWYRQLPEEGLKFMVYLQKENIIDESGMPKERFSAEFPKEGPSILRIQQVVRGDSAAYFCASSPWDLNTGELFFGEGSRLTVL.

CDR3 DNA sequence: TGTGCCAGCAGCGTAGCGCCCAGAGCGTCTACCTACGAGCAGTACTTC. Translated: CASSVAPRASTYEQYF. This chain joins TRBV9 and TRBJ2-7; D remains unclear. V lost 0 bases and J 2 bases, leaving 15 bases between the germline ends. The CDR3 spans 16 residues. CDR1 and CDR2 from the germline V gene are SGDLS and YYNGEE.

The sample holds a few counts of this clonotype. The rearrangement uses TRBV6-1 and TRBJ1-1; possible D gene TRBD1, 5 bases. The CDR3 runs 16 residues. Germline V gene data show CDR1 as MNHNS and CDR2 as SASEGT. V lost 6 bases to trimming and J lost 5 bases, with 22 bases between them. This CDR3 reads CASSQDPPVGGTEAFF. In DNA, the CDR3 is TGTGCCAGCAGCCAAGACCCCCCCGTGGGGGGTACTGAAGCTTTCTTT.

CDR3 in DNA: TGTGCCAGCAGTCCGGGATCTAGCACAGATACGCAGTATTTT. Amino acids: CASSPGSSTDTQYF. The chain combines TRBV6-1 with TRBJ2-3; a weak D match, TRBD2 (5 bases). This CDR3 region has 14 residues. From germline, CDR1 is MNHNS and CDR2 SASEGT. The V end was cut by 5 bases, the J end by 0 bases, with 9 bases between.

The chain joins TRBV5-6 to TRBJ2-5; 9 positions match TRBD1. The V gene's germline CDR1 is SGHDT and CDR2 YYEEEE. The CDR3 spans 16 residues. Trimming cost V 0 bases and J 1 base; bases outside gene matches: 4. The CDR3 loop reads CASSLEGQGSQETQYF. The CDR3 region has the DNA TGTGCCAGCAGCTTGGAGGGACAGGGATCCCAAGAGACCCAGTACTTC.

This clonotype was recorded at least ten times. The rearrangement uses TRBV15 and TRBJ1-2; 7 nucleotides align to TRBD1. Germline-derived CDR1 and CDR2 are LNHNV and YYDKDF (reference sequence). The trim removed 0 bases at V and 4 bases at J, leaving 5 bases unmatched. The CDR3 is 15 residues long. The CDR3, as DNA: TGTGCCACCAGCAGAGATTCTCGGACAGGCTATGGCTACACCTTC. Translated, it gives CATSRDSRTGYGYTF.

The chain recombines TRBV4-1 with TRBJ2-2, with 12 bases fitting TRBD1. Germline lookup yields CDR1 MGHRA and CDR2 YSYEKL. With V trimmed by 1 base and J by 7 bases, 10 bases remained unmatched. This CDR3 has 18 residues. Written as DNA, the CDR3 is TGCGCCAGCAGCCAAGTCCTCGGTGGGACAGGGGGCAACGGGGAGCTGTTTTTT. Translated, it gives CASSQVLGGTGGNGELFF.

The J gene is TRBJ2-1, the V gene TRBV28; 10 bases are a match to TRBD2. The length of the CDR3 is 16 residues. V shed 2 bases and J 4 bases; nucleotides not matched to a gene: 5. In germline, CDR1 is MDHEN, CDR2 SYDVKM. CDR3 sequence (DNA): TGTGCCAGCAGTTTACAACTAGCGGGATCGTACAATGAGCAGTTCTTC. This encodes CASSLQLAGSYNEQFF. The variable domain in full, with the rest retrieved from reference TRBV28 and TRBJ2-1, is DVKVTQSSRYLVKRTGEKVFLECVQDMDHENMFWYRQDPGLGLRLIYFSYDVKMKEKGDIPEGYSVSREKKERFSLILESASTNQTSMYLCASSLQLAGSYNEQFFGPGTRLTVL.

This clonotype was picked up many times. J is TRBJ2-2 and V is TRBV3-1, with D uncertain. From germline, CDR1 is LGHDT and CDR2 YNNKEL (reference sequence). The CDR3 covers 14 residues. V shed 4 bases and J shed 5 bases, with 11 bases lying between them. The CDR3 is CASSPVYTTGELFF. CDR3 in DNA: TGTGCCAGCAGCCCCGTTTACACAACCGGGGAGCTGTTTTTT.

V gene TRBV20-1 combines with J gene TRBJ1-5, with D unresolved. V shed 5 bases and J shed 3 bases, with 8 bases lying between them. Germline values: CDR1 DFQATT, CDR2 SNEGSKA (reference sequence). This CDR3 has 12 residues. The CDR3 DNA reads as TGCAGTGCTTCAGAATTCAATCAGCCCCAGCATTTT. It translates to CSASEFNQPQHF.